What follows describes a single T cell receptor beta chain. Losses at the gene ends were 9 bases for V and 3 bases for J; bases not matched to a gene: 13. The CDR3 loop spans 17 amino acids. Per the germline V gene, CDR1 is KGHDR and CDR2 is SFDVKD. Method: immunoSEQ multiplex PCR; TCRdb's copy keeps in-frame clones and lacks some. Seen here are over 90,000 clones, approximately 90% observed once, and the top ten hold 17%. The sample comes from a study of blood T cell repertoires in COVID-19. The V gene is TRBV24-1, the J gene TRBJ2-2; 9 bases are a match to TRBD2. Sequencing used peripheral blood. This receptor was identified in a woman aged 80 or over in a cohort sampled during active COVID-19. The DNA for the CDR3 is TGTGCCACCTCCGGGCGGGGGGGCGCTTGGGACACCGGGGAGCTGTTTTTT. This translates into CATSGRGGAWDTGELFF.